This passage covers 3 T cell receptor beta chains from one sample sequenced in a study of Ad26.COV2.S vaccination and SARS-CoV-2 variants. Indicated treatment: some 20 received Ad26.COV2.S at low or high dose, single or two shots; five or six received placebo; per-sample allocation not given. It was on day 63 after the first vaccine or placebo injection that samples were taken. Sequenced by immunoSEQ multiplex PCR; TCRdb stores in-frame clones only, minus some. Here the sample spans about 400,000 clones, about 85% being singletons. Here the sequenced sample was peripheral blood, taken in a trial of Ad26.COV2.S vaccine versus placebo. These receptor sequences come from a person aged 18-60 years who received the Ad26.COV2.S COVID-19 vaccine or a placebo.

The chain recombines TRBV12-3 or TRBV12-4 with TRBJ2-4; D call uncertain. V was shortened by 4 bases and J by 9 bases, with 10 bases between the two germline ends. The CDR3 has 12 amino acids. The CDR3 protein is CASSWAMGIQYF. The CDR3 DNA sequence: TGTGCCAGCAGTTGGGCAATGGGCATTCAGTACTTC.

The rearrangement joins TRBV5-4 to TRBJ2-2; 7 bases are shared with TRBD2. Germline V lookup: CDR1 SGHNT, CDR2 YYREEE (reference sequence). With 7 bases clipped from V and 4 bases from J, the junction kept 10 bases outside the gene matches. The CDR3 runs to 15 residues. The CDR3 spells CASGRLALGTGELFF. CDR3 DNA: TGTGCCAGCGGCCGACTAGCTCTTGGCACCGGGGAGCTGTTTTTT.

This clone turned up a few times. The chain couples TRBV27 to TRBJ1-5; the D gene is possibly TRBD1 (5 bases). Germline V lookup: CDR1 MNHEY, CDR2 SMNVEV (reference sequence). This CDR3 is 19 amino acids long. V dropped 4 bases and J dropped 0 bases, with 22 bases sitting between them. CDR3 nucleotide sequence: TGTGCCAGCAGTTCCCCCCGACTTACAGAGGGGTATAGCAATCAGCCCCAGCATTTT. This codes for CASSSPRLTEGYSNQPQHF.